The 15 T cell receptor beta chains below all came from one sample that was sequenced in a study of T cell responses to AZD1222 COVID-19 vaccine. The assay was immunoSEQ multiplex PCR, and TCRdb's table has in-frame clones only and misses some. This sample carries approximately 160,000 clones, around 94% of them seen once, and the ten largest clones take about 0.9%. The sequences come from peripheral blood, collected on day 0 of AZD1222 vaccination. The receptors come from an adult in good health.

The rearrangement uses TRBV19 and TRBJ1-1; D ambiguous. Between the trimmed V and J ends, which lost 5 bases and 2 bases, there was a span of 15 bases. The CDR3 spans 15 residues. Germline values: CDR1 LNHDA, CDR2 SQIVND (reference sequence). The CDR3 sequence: CASSPPRAINTEAFF. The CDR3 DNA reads TGTGCCAGTAGTCCCCCGCGGGCCATTAACACTGAAGCTTTCTTT.

The CDR3 spells CASSQEGYNSPLHF. CDR3 bases: TGCGCCAGCAGCCAAGAAGGATATAATTCACCCCTCCACTTT. This sequence joins TRBV4-3 and TRBJ1-6; D unresolved. Trimming left V 0 bases short and J 4 bases short, with 4 bases between. CDR1 and CDR2 from the germline V gene are LGHNA and YSLEER. The CDR3 has 14 residues.

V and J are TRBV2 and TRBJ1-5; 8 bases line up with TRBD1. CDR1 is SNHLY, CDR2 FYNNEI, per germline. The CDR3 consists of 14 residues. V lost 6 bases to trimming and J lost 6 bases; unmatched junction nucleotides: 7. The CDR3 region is CASSGPTGAQPQHF. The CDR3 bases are TGTGCCAGCAGCGGTCCGACAGGGGCTCAGCCCCAGCATTTT. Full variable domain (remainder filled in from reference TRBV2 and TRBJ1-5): EPEVTQTPSHQVTQMGQEVILRCVPISNHLYFYWYRQILGQKVEFLVSFYNNEISEKSEIFDDQFSVERPDGSNFTLKIRSTKLEDSAMYFCASSGPTGAQPQHFGDGTRLSIL.

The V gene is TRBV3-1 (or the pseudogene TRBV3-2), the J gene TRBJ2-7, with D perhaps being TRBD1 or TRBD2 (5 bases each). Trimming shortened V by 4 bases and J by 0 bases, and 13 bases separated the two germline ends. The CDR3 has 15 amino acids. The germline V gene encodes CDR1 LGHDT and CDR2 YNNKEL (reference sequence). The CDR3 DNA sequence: TGTGCCAGCAGCCCGTCGGGACGGATCTCCTACGAGCAGTACTTC. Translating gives CASSPSGRISYEQYF.

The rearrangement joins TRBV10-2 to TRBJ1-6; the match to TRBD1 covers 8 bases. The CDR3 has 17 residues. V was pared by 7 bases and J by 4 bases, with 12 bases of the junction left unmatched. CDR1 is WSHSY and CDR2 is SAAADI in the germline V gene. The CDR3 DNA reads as TGCGCCAGCACCAGAGCTGGTCAGGGGGCTTATAATTCACCCCTCCACTTT. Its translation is CASTRAGQGAYNSPLHF.

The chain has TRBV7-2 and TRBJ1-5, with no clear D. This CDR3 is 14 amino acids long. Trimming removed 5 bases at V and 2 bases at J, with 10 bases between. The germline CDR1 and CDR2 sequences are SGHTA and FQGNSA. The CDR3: CASSGGVGNQPQHF. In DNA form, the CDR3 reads TGTGCCAGCAGCGGCGGGGTTGGCAATCAGCCCCAGCATTTT.

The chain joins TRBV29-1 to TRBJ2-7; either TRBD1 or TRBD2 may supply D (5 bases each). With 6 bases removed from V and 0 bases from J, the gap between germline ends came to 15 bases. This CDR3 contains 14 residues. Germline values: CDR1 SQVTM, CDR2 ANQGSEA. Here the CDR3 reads CSVIGTRSSYEQYF. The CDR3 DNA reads TGCAGCGTGATTGGGACCAGGAGCTCCTACGAGCAGTACTTC.

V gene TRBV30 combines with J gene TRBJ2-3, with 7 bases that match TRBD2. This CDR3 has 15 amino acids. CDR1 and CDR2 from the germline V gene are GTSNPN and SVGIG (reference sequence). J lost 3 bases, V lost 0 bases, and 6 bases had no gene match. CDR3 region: CAWSVRSGVTDTQYF. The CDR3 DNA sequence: TGTGCCTGGAGTGTACGGAGCGGGGTAACAGATACGCAGTATTTT. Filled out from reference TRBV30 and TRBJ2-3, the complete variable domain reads SQTIHQWPATLVQPVGSPLSLECTVEGTSNPNLYWYRQAAGRGLQLLFYSVGIGQISSEVPQNLSASRPQDRQFILSSKKLLLSDSGFYLCAWSVRSGVTDTQYFGPGTRLTVL.

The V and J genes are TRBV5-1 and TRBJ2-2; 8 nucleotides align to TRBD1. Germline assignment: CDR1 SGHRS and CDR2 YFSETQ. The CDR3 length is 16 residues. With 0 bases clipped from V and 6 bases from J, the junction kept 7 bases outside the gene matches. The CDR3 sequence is CASSLGWVTGAGELFF. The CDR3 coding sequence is TGCGCCAGCAGCTTGGGCTGGGTGACAGGGGCCGGGGAGCTGTTTTTT. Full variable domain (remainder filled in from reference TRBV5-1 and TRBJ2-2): KAGVTQTPRYLIKTRGQQVTLSCSPISGHRSVSWYQQTPGQGLQFLFEYFSETQRNKGNFPGRFSGRQFSNSRSEMNVSTLELGDSALYLCASSLGWVTGAGELFFGEGSRLTVL.

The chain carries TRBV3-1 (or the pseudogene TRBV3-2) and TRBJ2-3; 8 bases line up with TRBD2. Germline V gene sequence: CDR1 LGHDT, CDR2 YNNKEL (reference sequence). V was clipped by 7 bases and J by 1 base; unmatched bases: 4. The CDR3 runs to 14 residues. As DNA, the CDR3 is TGTGCCAGCACCCGAGCGGGGGGCACAGATACGCAGTATTTT. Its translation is CASTRAGGTDTQYF.

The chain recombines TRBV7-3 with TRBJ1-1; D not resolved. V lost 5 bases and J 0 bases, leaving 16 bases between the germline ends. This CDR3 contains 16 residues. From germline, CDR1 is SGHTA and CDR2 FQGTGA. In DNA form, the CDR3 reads TGTGCCAGCAGCCCCCGTGAAGGCTCCCTGAACACTGAAGCTTTCTTT. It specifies CASSPREGSLNTEAFF. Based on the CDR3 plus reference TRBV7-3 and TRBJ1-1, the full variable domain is GAGVSQTPSNKVTEKGKYVELRCDPISGHTALYWYRQSLGQGPEFLIYFQGTGAADDSGLPNDRFFAVRPEGSVSTLKIQRTERGDSAVYLCASSPREGSLNTEAFFGQGTRLTVV.

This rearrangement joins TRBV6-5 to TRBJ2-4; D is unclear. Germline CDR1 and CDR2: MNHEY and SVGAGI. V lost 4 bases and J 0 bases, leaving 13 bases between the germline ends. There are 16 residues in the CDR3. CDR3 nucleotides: TGTGCCAGCAGTTCCCCGGGCGCCTCAGCCAAAAACATTCAGTACTTC. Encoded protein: CASSSPGASAKNIQYF.

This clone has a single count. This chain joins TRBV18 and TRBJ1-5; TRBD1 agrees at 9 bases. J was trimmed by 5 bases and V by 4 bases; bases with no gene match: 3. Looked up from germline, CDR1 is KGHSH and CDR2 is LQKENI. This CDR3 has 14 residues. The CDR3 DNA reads TGTGCCAGCTCACTCGGACAGGGGCATCAGCCCCAGCATTTT. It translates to CASSLGQGHQPQHF.

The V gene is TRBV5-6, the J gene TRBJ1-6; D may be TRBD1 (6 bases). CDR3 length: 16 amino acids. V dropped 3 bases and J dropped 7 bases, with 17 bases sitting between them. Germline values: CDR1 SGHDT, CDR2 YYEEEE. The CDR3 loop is CASSSSRGRINSPLHF. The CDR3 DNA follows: TGTGCCAGCAGCTCCTCTAGGGGGAGAATCAATTCACCCCTCCACTTT.

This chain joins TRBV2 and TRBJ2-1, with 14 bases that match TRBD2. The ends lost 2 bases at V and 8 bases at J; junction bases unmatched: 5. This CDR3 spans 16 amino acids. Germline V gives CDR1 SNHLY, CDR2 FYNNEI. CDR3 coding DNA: TGTGCCAGCAGTGAATGGACTAGCGGGGGGCACGATGAGCAGTTCTTC. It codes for CASSEWTSGGHDEQFF.